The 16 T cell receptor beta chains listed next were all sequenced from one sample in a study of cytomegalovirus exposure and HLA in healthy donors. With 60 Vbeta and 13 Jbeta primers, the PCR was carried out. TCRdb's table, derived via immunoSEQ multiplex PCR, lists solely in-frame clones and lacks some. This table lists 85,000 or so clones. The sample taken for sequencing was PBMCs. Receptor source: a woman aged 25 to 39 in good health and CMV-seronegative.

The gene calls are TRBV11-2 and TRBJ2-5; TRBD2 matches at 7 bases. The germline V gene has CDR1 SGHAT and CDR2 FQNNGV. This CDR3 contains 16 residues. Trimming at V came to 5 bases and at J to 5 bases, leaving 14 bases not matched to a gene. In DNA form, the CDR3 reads TGTGCCAGCAGCCCGACGGTGACTAGCTTGGGGGAGACCCAGTACTTC. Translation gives CASSPTVTSLGETQYF.

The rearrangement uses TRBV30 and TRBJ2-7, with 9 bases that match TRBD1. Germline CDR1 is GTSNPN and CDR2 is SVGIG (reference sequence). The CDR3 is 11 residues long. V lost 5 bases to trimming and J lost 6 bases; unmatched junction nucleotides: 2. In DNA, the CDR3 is TGTGCCTGGGGACAGGGGCTCGAGCAGTACTTC. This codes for CAWGQGLEQYF. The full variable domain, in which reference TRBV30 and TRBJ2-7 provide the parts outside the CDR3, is SQTIHQWPATLVQPVGSPLSLECTVEGTSNPNLYWYRQAAGRGLQLLFYSVGIGQISSEVPQNLSASRPQDRQFILSSKKLLLSDSGFYLCAWGQGLEQYFGPGTRLTVT.

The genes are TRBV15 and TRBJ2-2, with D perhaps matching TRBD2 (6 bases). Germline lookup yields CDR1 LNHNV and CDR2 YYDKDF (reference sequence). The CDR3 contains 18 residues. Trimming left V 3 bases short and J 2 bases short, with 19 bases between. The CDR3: CATSRTLAGNVNTGELFF. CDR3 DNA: TGTGCCACCAGCAGGACCCTGGCGGGGAACGTTAACACCGGGGAGCTGTTTTTT.

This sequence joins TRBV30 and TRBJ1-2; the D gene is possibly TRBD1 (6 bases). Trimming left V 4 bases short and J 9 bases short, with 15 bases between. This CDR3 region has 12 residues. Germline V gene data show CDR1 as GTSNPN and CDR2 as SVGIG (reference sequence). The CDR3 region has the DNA TGTGCCTGGACACTTGATACAGGGAGCTACACCTTC. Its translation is CAWTLDTGSYTF. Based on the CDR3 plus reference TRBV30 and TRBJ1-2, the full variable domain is SQTIHQWPATLVQPVGSPLSLECTVEGTSNPNLYWYRQAAGRGLQLLFYSVGIGQISSEVPQNLSASRPQDRQFILSSKKLLLSDSGFYLCAWTLDTGSYTFGSGTRLTVV.

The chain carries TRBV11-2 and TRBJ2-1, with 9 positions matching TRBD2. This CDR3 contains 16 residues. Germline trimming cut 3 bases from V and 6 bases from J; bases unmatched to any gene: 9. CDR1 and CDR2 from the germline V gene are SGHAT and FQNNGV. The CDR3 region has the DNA TGTGCCAGCAGCTTCGGGTCTAGCGGGACAACCAATGAGCAGTTCTTC. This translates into CASSFGSSGTTNEQFF.

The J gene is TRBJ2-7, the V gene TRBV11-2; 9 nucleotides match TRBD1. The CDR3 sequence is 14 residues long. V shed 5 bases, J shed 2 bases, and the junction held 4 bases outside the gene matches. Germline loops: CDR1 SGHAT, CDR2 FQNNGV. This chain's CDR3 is CASSQWTGAYEQYF. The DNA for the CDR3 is TGTGCCAGCAGCCAGTGGACAGGGGCCTACGAGCAGTACTTC.

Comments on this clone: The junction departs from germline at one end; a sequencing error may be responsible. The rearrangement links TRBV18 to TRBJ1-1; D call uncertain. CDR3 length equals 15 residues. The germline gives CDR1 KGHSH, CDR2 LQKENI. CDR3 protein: CASSPPTGLNTEDFF. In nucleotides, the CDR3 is TGTGCCAGCTCACCACCGACCGGGTTGAACACTGAAGATTTCTTT. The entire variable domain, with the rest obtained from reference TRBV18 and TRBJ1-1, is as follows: NAGVMQNPRHLVRRRGQEARLRCSPMKGHSHVYWYRQLPEEGLKFMVYLQKENIIDESGMPKERFSAEFPKEGPSILRIQQVVRGDSAAYFCASSPPTGLNTEDFFGQGTRLTVV.

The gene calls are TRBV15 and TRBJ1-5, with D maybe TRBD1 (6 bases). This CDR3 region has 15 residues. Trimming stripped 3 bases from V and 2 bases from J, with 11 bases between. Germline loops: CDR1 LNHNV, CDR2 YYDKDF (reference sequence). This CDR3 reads CATSSRGNGNQPQHF. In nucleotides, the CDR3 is TGTGCCACCAGCAGCAGGGGAAACGGCAATCAGCCCCAGCATTTT.

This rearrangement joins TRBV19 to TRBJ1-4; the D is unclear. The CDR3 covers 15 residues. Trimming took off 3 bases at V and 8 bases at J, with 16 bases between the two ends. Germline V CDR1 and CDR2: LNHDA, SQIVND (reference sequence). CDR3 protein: CASSITTGVVEKLFF. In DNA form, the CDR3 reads TGTGCCAGTAGTATCACGACTGGTGTCGTCGAAAAACTGTTTTTT.

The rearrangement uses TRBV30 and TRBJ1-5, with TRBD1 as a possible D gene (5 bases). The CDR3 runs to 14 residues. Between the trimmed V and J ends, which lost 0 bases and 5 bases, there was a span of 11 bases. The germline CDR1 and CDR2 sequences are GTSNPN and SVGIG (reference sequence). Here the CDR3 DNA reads TGTGCCTGGAGTGTGGGGGGTAATTATCAGCCCCAGCATTTT. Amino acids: CAWSVGGNYQPQHF.

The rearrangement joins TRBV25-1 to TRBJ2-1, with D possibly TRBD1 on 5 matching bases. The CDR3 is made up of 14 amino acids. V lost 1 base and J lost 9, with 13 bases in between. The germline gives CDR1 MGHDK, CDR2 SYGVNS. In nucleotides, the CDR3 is TGTGCCAGCAGTGAATTAGGGGAAGTGCGTGAGCAGTTCTTC. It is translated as CASSELGEVREQFF. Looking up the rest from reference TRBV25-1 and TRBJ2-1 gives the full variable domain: EADIYQTPRYLVIGTGKKITLECSQTMGHDKMYWYQQDPGMELHLIHYSYGVNSTEKGDLSSESTVSRIRTEHFPLTLESARPSHTSQYLCASSELGEVREQFFGPGTRLTVL.

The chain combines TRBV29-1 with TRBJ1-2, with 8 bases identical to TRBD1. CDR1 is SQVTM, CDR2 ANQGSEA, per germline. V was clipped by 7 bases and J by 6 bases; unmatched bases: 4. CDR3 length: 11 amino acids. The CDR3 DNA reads TGCAGCGCGGGACAGGCGGATGGCTACACCTTC. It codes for CSAGQADGYTF.

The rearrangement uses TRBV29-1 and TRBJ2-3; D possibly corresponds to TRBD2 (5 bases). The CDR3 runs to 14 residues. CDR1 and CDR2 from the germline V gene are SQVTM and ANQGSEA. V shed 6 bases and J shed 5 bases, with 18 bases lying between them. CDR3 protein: CSVAGRLSGDTQYF. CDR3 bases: TGCAGCGTCGCGGGTCGACTCTCGGGAGATACGCAGTATTTT.

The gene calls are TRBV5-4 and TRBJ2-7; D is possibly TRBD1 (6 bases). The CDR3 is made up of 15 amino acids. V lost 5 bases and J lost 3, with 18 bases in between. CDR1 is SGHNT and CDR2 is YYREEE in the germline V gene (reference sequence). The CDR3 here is CASSLRAGADYEQYF. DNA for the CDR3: TGTGCCAGCAGTCTCCGGGCAGGGGCCGACTACGAGCAGTACTTC.

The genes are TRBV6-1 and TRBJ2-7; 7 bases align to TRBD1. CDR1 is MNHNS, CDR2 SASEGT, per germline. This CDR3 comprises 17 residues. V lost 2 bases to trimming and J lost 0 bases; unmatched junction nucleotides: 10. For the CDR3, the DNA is TGTGCCAGCAGTGAATTCCCACAGGGGTCGAGCTCCTACGAGCAGTACTTC. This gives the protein CASSEFPQGSSSYEQYF.

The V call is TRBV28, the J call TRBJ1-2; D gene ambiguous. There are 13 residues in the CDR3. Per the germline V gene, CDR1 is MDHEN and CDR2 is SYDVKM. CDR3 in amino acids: CATRAPANYGYTF. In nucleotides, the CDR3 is TGTGCTACGCGGGCTCCAGCTAACTATGGCTACACCTTC.